This T cell receptor beta chain was captured in a study of shared clonotypes between healthy human individuals. Turning to the study itself: Each donor's CD4 naive and CD4 memory cells filled three plates apiece, CD8 naive two, and CD8 memory one.

Profiling relied on immunoSEQ multiplex PCR, and the TCRdb table lists in-frame clones only, not all of them. The sample includes about 2 million clones, around 96% of them seen just once. Positive CCR7 selection of CD45RO-negative cells yielded the naive CD8 cells, and terminally differentiated effector memory CD45RA+ cells were excluded. The length of the CDR3 is 16 residues. Germline V CDR1 and CDR2: LNHDA, SQIVND (reference sequence). Trimming pared 7 bases from V and 1 base from J, leaving 17 bases between. The sequencing sample was made of naive CD8+ T cells sorted from blood. This chain joins TRBV19 and TRBJ1-5; tentatively, D is TRBD1 (6 bases). The receptor's source is a man between 18 and 35 years old in good health. Written as DNA, the CDR3 is TGTGCCAGTACCTACACAGGGTCGGGGAGCAATCAGCCCCAGCATTTT. Amino acids: CASTYTGSGSNQPQHF.